This TCR beta chain was recorded in a study of T cells and copy number aberrations in small-cell lung cancer. The CDR3 has 13 residues. V was shortened by 5 bases and J by 0 bases, with 7 bases between the two germline ends. Germline V gene data show CDR1 as LNHDA and CDR2 as SQIVND (reference sequence). This clone has a handful of counts. TCRdb's copy holds only in-frame clones and misses some; the assay was immunoSEQ multiplex PCR. Of 7,500 to 10,000 clones detected, 75% to 80% appear once; the ten largest clones hold roughly 34%. Source material: normal tissue next to the tumor. This clonotype was sampled from a man between 60 and 75 years old with small cell lung cancer. The chain couples TRBV19 to TRBJ1-1; D gene unclear. The CDR3 is CASSYSLNTEAFF. CDR3 nucleotides: TGTGCCAGTAGTTACAGCTTGAACACTGAAGCTTTCTTT. Based on the CDR3 plus reference TRBV19 and TRBJ1-1, the full variable domain is DGGITQSPKYLFRKEGQNVTLSCEQNLNHDAMYWYRQDPGQGLRLIYYSQIVNDFQKGDIAEGYSVSREKKESFPLTVTSAQKNPTAFYLCASSYSLNTEAFFGQGTRLTVV.